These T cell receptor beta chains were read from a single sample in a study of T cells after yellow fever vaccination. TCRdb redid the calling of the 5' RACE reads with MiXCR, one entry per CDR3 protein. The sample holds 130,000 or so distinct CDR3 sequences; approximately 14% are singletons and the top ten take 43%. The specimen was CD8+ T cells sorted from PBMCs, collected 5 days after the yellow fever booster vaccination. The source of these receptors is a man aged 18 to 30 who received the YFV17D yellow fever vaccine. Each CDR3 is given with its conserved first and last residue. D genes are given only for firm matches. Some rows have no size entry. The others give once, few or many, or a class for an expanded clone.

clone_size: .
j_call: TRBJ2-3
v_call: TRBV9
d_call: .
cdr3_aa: CASSGRPGEIGDTQYF
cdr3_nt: TGTGCCAGCAGCGGGCGCCCGGGGGAAATAGGAGATACGCAGTATTTT

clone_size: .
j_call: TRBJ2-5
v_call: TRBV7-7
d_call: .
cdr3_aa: CASSPSAGLGETQYF
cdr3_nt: TGTGCCAGCAGCCCTAGCGCGGGGCTTGGAGAGACCCAGTACTTC

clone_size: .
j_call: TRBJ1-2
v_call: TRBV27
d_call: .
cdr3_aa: CASRVGRASYGYTF
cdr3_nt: TGTGCCAGCAGGGTGGGGAGGGCCAGCTATGGCTACACCTTC

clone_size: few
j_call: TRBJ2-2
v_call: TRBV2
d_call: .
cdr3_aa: CASRNRVPGELFF
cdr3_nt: TGTGCCAGCAGGAACAGAGTGCCCGGGGAGCTGTTTTTT

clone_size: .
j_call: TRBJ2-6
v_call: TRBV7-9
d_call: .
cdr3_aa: CASTPGAGANVLTF
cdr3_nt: TGTGCCAGCACCCCAGGCGCTGGGGCCAACGTCCTGACTTTC

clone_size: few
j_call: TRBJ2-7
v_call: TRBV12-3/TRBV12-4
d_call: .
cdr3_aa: CASTADSYEQYF
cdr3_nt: TGTGCCAGCACCGCTGATTCTTACGAGCAGTACTTC

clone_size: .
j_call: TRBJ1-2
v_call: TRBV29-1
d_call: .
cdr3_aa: CSVEIEVANYGYTF
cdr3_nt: TGCAGCGTTGAAATTGAGGTCGCTAACTATGGCTACACCTTC

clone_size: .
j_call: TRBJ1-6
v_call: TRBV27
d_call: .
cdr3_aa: CASRARQSLSSPLHF
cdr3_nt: TGTGCCAGCAGGGCGAGACAGTCCCTTTCTTCACCCCTCCACTTT

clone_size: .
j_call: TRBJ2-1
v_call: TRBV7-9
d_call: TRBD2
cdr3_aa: CASSSYLAGGLEQFF
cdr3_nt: TGTGCCAGCAGCTCGTACCTAGCGGGGGGGCTTGAGCAGTTCTTC

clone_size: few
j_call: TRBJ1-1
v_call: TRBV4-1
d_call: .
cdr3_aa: CASSQDPSEAFF
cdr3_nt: TGCGCCAGCAGCCAAGATCCGAGTGAAGCTTTCTTT

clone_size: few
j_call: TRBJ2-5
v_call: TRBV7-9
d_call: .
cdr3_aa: CASSSSTGTQETQYF
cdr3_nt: TGTGCCAGCAGCTCCTCCACCGGGACACAGGAGACCCAGTACTTC

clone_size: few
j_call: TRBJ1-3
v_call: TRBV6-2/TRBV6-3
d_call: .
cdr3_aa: CASSYRLTIYF
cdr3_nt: TGTGCCAGCAGTTACCGACTCACCATATATTTT

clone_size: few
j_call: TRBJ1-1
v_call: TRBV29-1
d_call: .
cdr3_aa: CSVELGNTEAFF
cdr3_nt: TGCAGCGTTGAACTTGGGAACACTGAAGCTTTCTTT

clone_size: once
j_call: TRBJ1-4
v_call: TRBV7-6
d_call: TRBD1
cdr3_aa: CASSLGDSYFNEKLFF
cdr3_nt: TGTGCCAGCAGCTTAGGGGACAGCTACTTTAATGAAAAACTGTTTTTT

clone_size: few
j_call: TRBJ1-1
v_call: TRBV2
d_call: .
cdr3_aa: CAVPNGQRNTEAFF
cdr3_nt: TGTGCCGTTCCCAATGGGCAGCGGAACACTGAAGCTTTCTTT

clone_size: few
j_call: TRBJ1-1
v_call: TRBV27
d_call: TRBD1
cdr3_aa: CASTKTGRGMNTEAFF
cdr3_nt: TGTGCCAGCACTAAGACAGGGAGGGGGATGAACACTGAAGCTTTCTTT

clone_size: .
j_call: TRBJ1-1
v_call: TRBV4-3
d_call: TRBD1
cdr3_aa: CASSQGQTGPRKAFF
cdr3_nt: TGCGCCAGCAGCCAAGGCCAGACAGGGCCCAGGAAAGCTTTCTTT